These T cell receptor beta chains were read from a single sample in a study of OX40 agonist ivuxolimab in advanced cancers. Repertoires were generated with immunoSEQ multiplex PCR, while TCRdb's copy carries only in-frame clones and drops some. The data show over 85,000 clones, approximately 89% seen once. Sequencing used CD4+ or CD8+ T cells sorted from blood, obtained in a trial of the OX40 agonist ivuxolimab. The receptor set was obtained from an adult with an advanced solid tumor such as melanoma, head and neck, liver or kidney cancer. Each CDR3 is given with its conserved first and last residue. The D gene is left open where the match is weak. Only part of the rows carry a size: once, few, many, or a class if the clone is expanded.

V,D,size,J,DNA,CDR3
TRBV7-9,TRBD1,.,TRBJ1-2,TGTGCCAGCAGCTTAGGATCTCAGGACAGGGGCCGAGGAGGCTACACCTTC,CASSLGSQDRGRGGYTF
TRBV30,.,.,TRBJ2-6,TGTGCCTGCACCGCAGGGTCTGGGGCCAACGTCCTGACTTTC,CACTAGSGANVLTF
TRBV11-2,.,.,TRBJ2-5,TGTGCCAGCAGCTTGGGTAGAGCGGAGACCCAGTACTTC,CASSLGRAETQYF
TRBV19,TRBD1,.,TRBJ2-2,TGTGCCAGTAGTATAACCGGCCAGGGGGATTCCTCCGGGGAGCTGTTTTTT,CASSITGQGDSSGELFF
TRBV27,.,.,TRBJ2-7,TGTGCCAGCAGCAATTCCCCCATGACCTCGGGGTGGTCCTACGAGCAGTACTTC,CASSNSPMTSGWSYEQYF
TRBV6-6,TRBD1,.,TRBJ1-1,TGTGCCAGCAGGGGGGGAGGACAGGGGTCGGAAGCTTTCTTT,CASRGGGQGSEAFF
TRBV19,.,.,TRBJ1-2,TGTGCCAGTAGTATAGTGGTTCGGCAGGGAGTAGGCTATGGCTACACCTTC,CASSIVVRQGVGYGYTF
TRBV9,TRBD1,few,TRBJ2-1,TGTGCCAGCAGCACAGGGACAGGTGGGAATGAGCAGTTCTTC,CASSTGTGGNEQFF
TRBV28,.,.,TRBJ1-2,TGTGCCAGCAGTTTAGAGAACTATGGCTACACCTTC,CASSLENYGYTF
TRBV7-9,TRBD1,.,TRBJ1-1,TGTGCCAGCAGCAACAGGGACAGAGAAGCTTTCTTT,CASSNRDREAFF
TRBV5-4,.,.,TRBJ2-7,TGTGCCAGCAGCTTGAGGGGACGGGCCTACGAGCAGTACTTC,CASSLRGRAYEQYF
TRBV30,.,.,TRBJ2-5,TGTGCCTGGAGTGTTGGAGAGACCCAGTACTTC,CAWSVGETQYF
TRBV5-1,TRBD1,.,TRBJ2-7,TGCGCCAGCAGCTTGTCAGGGGGCGAAAACGAGCAGTACTTC,CASSLSGGENEQYF
TRBV7-3,.,.,TRBJ1-4,TGTGCCAGCAGCTTAAATTCCGTGGCAGCAACTAATGAAAAACTGTTTTTT,CASSLNSVAATNEKLFF
TRBV9,.,.,TRBJ1-5,TGTGCCAGCAGCGTAGGGGTTGGGGATCAGCCCCAGCATTTT,CASSVGVGDQPQHF
TRBV29-1,.,.,TRBJ2-7,TGCAGCGTTGAAGTTCGGGCCACCTACGAGCAGTACTTC,CSVEVRATYEQYF
TRBV30,.,.,TRBJ2-3,TGTGCCGGACGGACTAGCACAGATACGCAGTATTTT,CAGRTSTDTQYF
TRBV7-9,.,.,TRBJ1-5,TGTGCCAGCAGCTTAGGATCGACGTTGGGTCAGCCCCAGCATTTT,CASSLGSTLGQPQHF
TRBV7-2,TRBD2,.,TRBJ2-1,TGTGCCAGCAGCTTAGCGGGACTAGCGGGTTACAATGAGCAGTTCTTC,CASSLAGLAGYNEQFF
TRBV5-4,TRBD1,.,TRBJ1-1,TGTGCCAGCAGCCGATCAGGGGGCTCCGGCACTGAAGCTTTCTTT,CASSRSGGSGTEAFF
TRBV5-1,.,.,TRBJ1-2,TGCGCCAGCAGCTTGGGGCGCGCGGAGGGCTATGGCTACACCTTC,CASSLGRAEGYGYTF
TRBV7-9,.,.,TRBJ1-6,TGTGCCAGCAGCCCGGGCCAAAATTATAATTCACCCCTCCACTTT,CASSPGQNYNSPLHF
TRBV14,.,.,TRBJ2-1,TGTGCCAGCAGCCAAATTCGATCGGACCGCACCTCCTACAATGAGCAGTTCTTC,CASSQIRSDRTSYNEQFF
TRBV18,.,.,TRBJ2-7,TGTGCCAGCTCACCAGGGGGAGGCTACGAGCAGTACTTC,CASSPGGGYEQYF
TRBV19,.,once,TRBJ2-1,TGTGCCAGTATCCTTACGTTAACTATATACAATGAGCAGTTCTTC,CASILTLTIYNEQFF
TRBV19,.,.,TRBJ2-5,TGTGCCAGTAGTCTAGCAGACAAAGAGACCCAGTACTTC,CASSLADKETQYF
TRBV11-1,.,.,TRBJ2-6,TGTGCCAGCAGCCTTAACGGAATATCTGGGGCCAACGTCCTGACTTTC,CASSLNGISGANVLTF
TRBV5-6,.,.,TRBJ1-4,TGTGCCAGCAGCTTGCCGGGCGGGCAAAAACTGTTTTTT,CASSLPGGQKLFF
TRBV2,TRBD1,.,TRBJ1-1,TGTGCCAGCAGCCCACCGGGACAGGGGGCGAACACTGAAGCTTTCTTT,CASSPPGQGANTEAFF
TRBV12-5,TRBD1,.,TRBJ2-2,TGTGCTAGTGGTTCACAGGGGGCTGCGAACACCGGGGAGCTGTTTTTT,CASGSQGAANTGELFF
TRBV2,TRBD1,once,TRBJ2-1,TGTGCTGGGCAGGGGGACAGACTTTACAATGAGCAGTTCTTC,CAGQGDRLYNEQFF
TRBV19,.,.,TRBJ2-3,TGTGCCAGTAGTACCAACAGTCCAGTAGATACGCAGTATTTT,CASSTNSPVDTQYF
TRBV11-2,.,once,TRBJ1-1,TGTGCCAGCAGCCCTTCAGACATTCCCACTGAAGCTTTCTTT,CASSPSDIPTEAFF
TRBV10-3,TRBD2,.,TRBJ2-1,TGTGCCATAGAGACCCGGACTAGCGGGGCCAATGAGCAGTTCTTC,CAIETRTSGANEQFF
TRBV19,.,.,TRBJ2-7,TGTGCCAGTAGCAGAGACAGGCTCTACGAGCAGTACTTC,CASSRDRLYEQYF
TRBV4-2,.,.,TRBJ2-7,TGTGCCAGCAGCCAGCGTAGGGGATGGTCCTACGAGCAGTACTTC,CASSQRRGWSYEQYF
TRBV5-1,.,.,TRBJ1-1,TGCGCCAGCAGCTTTCGCAATCGCGAAGAAGCTTTCTTT,CASSFRNREEAFF
TRBV5-1,.,.,TRBJ2-5,TGCGCCAGCAGCTTGGAGCCAGGCCAAGAGACCCAGTACTTC,CASSLEPGQETQYF
TRBV30,TRBD2,.,TRBJ2-1,TGTGCCTGGACTAGCGGGGGGGCCGGTGAGCAGTTCTTC,CAWTSGGAGEQFF
TRBV7-7,.,.,TRBJ2-1,TGTGCTAGCAGCCCGGACAGACAATCCTACAATGAGCAGTTCTTC,CASSPDRQSYNEQFF
TRBV4-3,TRBD2,.,TRBJ2-1,TGCGCCAGCAGCCAAGCCAAGACTAGCGGGTTATACAATGAGCAGTTCTTC,CASSQAKTSGLYNEQFF
TRBV6-6,TRBD1,.,TRBJ2-7,TGTGCCAGCAGTCACTGGGGACAGGGGAGCCGCGAGCAGTACTTC,CASSHWGQGSREQYF
TRBV28,TRBD1,.,TRBJ2-3,TGTGCCAGCAGCGTCCCCCGGGACAGGGGTTTTGCAGATACGCAGTATTTT,CASSVPRDRGFADTQYF
TRBV6-5,.,once,TRBJ1-1,TGTGCCTCCGGGGGACCAGTGAACACTGAAGCTTTCTTT,CASGGPVNTEAFF
TRBV11-1,TRBD2,.,TRBJ2-4,TGTGCCAGCAGCCGGGGAGGGTATCCAAACATTCAGTACTTC,CASSRGGYPNIQYF
TRBV18,TRBD1,.,TRBJ2-2,TGTGCCAGCTCACCTAGACAGGGGGACACCGGGGAGCTGTTTTTT,CASSPRQGDTGELFF
TRBV5-8,TRBD1,.,TRBJ1-1,TGTGCCATCACAGGGGTCGTCTCGGTAAAGAACACTGAAGCTTTCTTT,CAITGVVSVKNTEAFF
TRBV28,.,.,TRBJ2-7,TGTGCCAGCAGTTTAAGAGGGCCCTCCTACGAGCAGTACTTC,CASSLRGPSYEQYF
TRBV27,.,once,TRBJ2-3,TGTGCCAGCAGCCAACAGGGTATTGAACCCCGTAGCACAGATACGCAGTATTTT,CASSQQGIEPRSTDTQYF
TRBV6-1,TRBD1,.,TRBJ2-3,TGTGCCAGCAGTCATCCGGGACAGGGTAAGAATTTT,CASSHPGQGKNF
TRBV15,TRBD1,.,TRBJ1-3,TGTGCCTCCACAGAGGAACAGGGGGGAGGAAACACCATATATTTT,CASTEEQGGGNTIYF
TRBV6-1,TRBD2,.,TRBJ2-2,TGTGCCAGCAGTGAGATCGCGGGAGGGTGGACCGGGGAGCTGTTTTTT,CASSEIAGGWTGELFF